Below are 2 T cell receptor beta chains sequenced from a single sample in a study of CD8+CD57+ T cells in acquired aplastic anemia. Investigators profiled TCR beta VDJ and CDR3 from genomic DNA template. TCRdb itself ran the reads through MiXCR, one entry per CDR3 protein. This sample has 250,000 to 350,000 distinct CDR3 sequences; around three fifths occur once, and the top ten carry around 7.6%. Sample: sorted CD4+, CD8+, or CD8+CD57+ T cells (not recorded which) from PBMCs. The receptors were sampled from a human donor with severe aplastic anemia or a healthy control (not recorded which).

Ten or more counts support this clonotype. The chain carries TRBV6-2 or TRBV6-3 and TRBJ1-5; D possibly corresponds to TRBD1 (5 bases). The V gene's germline CDR1 is MNHEY and CDR2 SVGEGT. V was cut by 6 bases and J by 4 bases, with 13 bases left in between. The CDR3 loop spans 14 amino acids. The DNA for the CDR3 is TGTGCCAGCAGACCCGGGGGAACGAATCAGCCCCAGCATTTT. Translated: CASRPGGTNQPQHF.

This clonotype appeared many times. The V gene is TRBV19, the J gene TRBJ2-5; D uncertain. Trimming cost V 10 bases and J 1 base, with 13 bases left between them. CDR1 and CDR2 (germline): LNHDA, SQIVND (reference sequence). The CDR3 covers 13 residues. The DNA of the CDR3 is TGTGCCACCTCCCCGCGGACCCAAGAGACCCAGTACTTC. Translation: CATSPRTQETQYF.